These 21 T cell receptor beta chains were sequenced from one sample in a study of memory CD4+ T cells and cytomegalovirus serostatus. Single viable CD3+CD4+CD8-CD45RO+ cells were sorted as the memory CD4+ T cells. The protocol was immunoSEQ multiplex PCR, while the TCRdb copy is restricted to in-frame clones and leaves out a portion. This sample has some 48,000 clones, with approximately 78% found just once. Sequenced: memory CD4+ T cells from blood. The origin of the receptors is an adult in good health and CMV-seronegative.

There are a few counts of this clone. The chain carries TRBV7-9 and TRBJ1-1, with D maybe TRBD1 (6 bases). Germline V gene sequence: CDR1 SEHNR, CDR2 FQNEAQ (reference sequence). The CDR3 runs to 14 residues. V was shortened by 4 bases and J by 5 bases, with 14 bases between the two germline ends. The CDR3 DNA follows: TGTGCCAGCAGCTCCCCCGAGAGGGGGACTGAAGCTTTCTTT. This sequence encodes CASSSPERGTEAFF. Filled out from reference TRBV7-9 and TRBJ1-1, the complete variable domain reads DTGVSQNPRHKITKRGQNVTFRCDPISEHNRLYWYRQTLGQGPEFLTYFQNEAQLEKSRLLSDRFSAERPKGSFSTLEIQRTEQGDSAMYLCASSSPERGTEAFFGQGTRLTVV.

The chain employs TRBV28 and TRBJ1-2; D not resolved. CDR1 is MDHEN, CDR2 SYDVKM, per germline. This CDR3 is built from 11 residues. Trimming took off 4 bases at V and 4 bases at J, with 4 bases between the two ends. The DNA of the CDR3 is TGTGCCAGCAGTTCGGGCTATGGCTACACCTTC. Translating it yields CASSSGYGYTF.

The CDR3 protein is CASSLDQRIETQYF. The CDR3 DNA sequence: TGTGCCAGCAGCTTAGATCAGAGGATCGAGACCCAGTACTTC. The chain recombines TRBV7-6 with TRBJ2-5; D gene unclear. Trimming stripped 1 base from V and 5 bases from J, with 11 bases between. Germline loops: CDR1 SGHVS, CDR2 FNYEAQ. The CDR3 extends over 14 amino acids.

The gene calls are TRBV19 and TRBJ2-6, with D unclear. Germline values: CDR1 LNHDA, CDR2 SQIVND (reference sequence). With 5 bases removed from V and 1 base from J, the gap between germline ends came to 9 bases. This CDR3 is built from 15 residues. The CDR3 sequence is CASSAHRSGANVLTF. CDR3 nucleotides: TGTGCCAGTAGTGCCCACAGATCTGGGGCCAACGTCCTGACTTTC.

This chain joins TRBV4-2 and TRBJ1-2, with 8 bases identical to TRBD1. J lost 0 bases, V lost 1 base, and 1 base had no gene match. The CDR3 extends over 15 amino acids. From germline, CDR1 is LGHNA and CDR2 YNFKEQ. The chain's CDR3 is CASSQGQGPNYGYTF. The CDR3 DNA sequence: TGTGCCAGCAGCCAAGGACAGGGGCCTAACTATGGCTACACCTTC.

J is TRBJ2-7 and V is TRBV9, with D possibly TRBD1 on 5 matching bases. This CDR3 has 16 amino acids. The V end lost 0 bases, the J end lost 1 base, and 14 bases lay between the germline ends. CDR1 is SGDLS and CDR2 is YYNGEE in the germline V gene. CDR3 sequence: CASSVGEADRSYEQYF. The CDR3 bases are TGTGCCAGCAGCGTAGGAGAAGCCGACAGATCCTACGAGCAGTACTTC. The full variable domain, its missing parts supplied by reference TRBV9 and TRBJ2-7, is DSGVTQTPKHLITATGQRVTLRCSPRSGDLSVYWYQQSLDQGLQFLIQYYNGEERAKGNILERFSAQQFPDLHSELNLSSLELGDSALYFCASSVGEADRSYEQYFGPGTRLTVT.

This chain connects TRBV5-6 to TRBJ2-5; D is unclear. The CDR3 covers 17 residues. V was trimmed by 2 bases and J by 2 bases, leaving 19 bases between them. Germline V gene data show CDR1 as SGHDT and CDR2 as YYEEEE. CDR3 DNA: TGTGCCAGCAGCTTTAAAAGAACGGCTACCCCACAAGAGACCCAGTACTTC. It is translated as CASSFKRTATPQETQYF.

V usage is TRBV18 and J usage is TRBJ2-5, with D maybe TRBD2 (5 bases). Germline CDR1 KGHSH, CDR2 LQKENI. The CDR3 is 12 amino acids. Trimming removed 4 bases at V and 5 bases at J, with 8 bases between. The CDR3 loop reads CASSQRGETQYF. CDR3 DNA: TGTGCCAGCTCACAGAGAGGGGAGACCCAGTACTTC.

This clone was counted between two and nine times. This chain uses TRBV30 with TRBJ2-6, with TRBD2 identical over 9 bases. Germline V gene sequence: CDR1 GTSNPN, CDR2 SVGIG (reference sequence). V dropped 0 bases and J dropped 0; count of bases not matched to a gene: 18. This CDR3 is built from 22 residues. The CDR3 is CAWSVRGRSGRPPGSGANVLTF. The CDR3 region has the DNA TGTGCCTGGAGTGTACGGGGCAGAAGCGGGAGGCCACCGGGCTCTGGGGCCAACGTCCTGACTTTC.

This chain uses TRBV27 with TRBJ2-7; possibly TRBD1 for D (5 bases). Trimming took 6 bases from V and 3 from J, leaving 9 bases between them. Germline assignment: CDR1 MNHEY and CDR2 SMNVEV (reference sequence). The CDR3 spans 12 residues. The CDR3 spells CASRDNHYEQYF. CDR3 sequence (DNA): TGTGCCAGCAGGGACAACCACTACGAGCAGTACTTC.

This clone was found once. The chain employs TRBV7-6 and TRBJ2-2; 7 nucleotides line up with TRBD1. V was clipped by 1 base and J by 6 bases; unmatched bases: 5. The CDR3 contains 15 residues. Germline V gene data show CDR1 as SGHVS and CDR2 as FNYEAQ. The CDR3 region has the DNA TGTGCCAGCAGCTTAGGTGGGACAGATGCCGGGGAGCTGTTTTTT. As protein: CASSLGGTDAGELFF.

The rearrangement uses TRBV10-3 and TRBJ2-5; D is unclear. The germline gives CDR1 ENHRY, CDR2 SYGVKD. The CDR3 is made up of 11 amino acids. V lost 8 bases to trimming and J lost 3 bases, with 7 bases between them. The CDR3 nucleotides are TGTGCCATCGGAAGGGAAGAGACCCAGTACTTC. Translating it yields CAIGREETQYF.

This rearrangement joins TRBV10-3 to TRBJ2-1; D is ambiguous. Trimming took off 5 bases at V and 7 bases at J, with 12 bases between the two ends. Germline V CDR1 and CDR2: ENHRY, SYGVKD. CDR3 size: 13 residues. CDR3 sequence: CAISNGPANEQFF. The CDR3, as DNA: TGTGCCATCAGTAACGGGCCCGCAAATGAGCAGTTCTTC.

This rearrangement joins TRBV6-6 to TRBJ2-7; the D gene is possibly TRBD2 (6 bases). The CDR3 runs to 13 residues. CDR1 is MNHNY, CDR2 SVGAGI, per germline (reference sequence). Between the trimmed V and J ends, which lost 6 bases and 2 bases, there was a span of 11 bases. CDR3 DNA sequence: TGTGCCAGCAGGGCGGGGCGGGCCTACGAGCAGTACTTC. It codes for CASRAGRAYEQYF.

This chain connects TRBV15 to TRBJ2-3; D possibly corresponds to TRBD2 (5 bases). There are 17 residues in the CDR3. Germline CDR1 LNHNV, CDR2 YYDKDF (reference sequence). V was cut by 0 bases and J by 7 bases, with 20 bases left in between. The CDR3: CATSRDMPSGSTNTQYF. DNA for the CDR3: TGTGCCACCAGCAGAGATATGCCTAGTGGGAGCACGAATACGCAGTATTTT.

V and J are TRBV5-1 and TRBJ2-1, with 12 bases that match TRBD2. The CDR3 loop spans 16 amino acids. Trimming cost V 4 bases and J 6 bases; bases outside gene matches: 8. The germline CDR1 and CDR2 sequences are SGHRS and YFSETQ. The CDR3 coding sequence is TGCGCCAGCAGCCGATCGATGGGACTAGCGGGCAATGAGCAGTTCTTC. Residues: CASSRSMGLAGNEQFF.

The chain links TRBV5-1 to TRBJ2-3; 9 bases align to TRBD2. With 2 bases clipped from V and 4 bases from J, the junction kept 5 bases outside the gene matches. From germline, CDR1 is SGHRS and CDR2 YFSETQ. The CDR3 has 15 residues. The CDR3 DNA follows: TGCGCCAGCAGCTTACGTAGCGGGGGAGCAGATACGCAGTATTTT. It codes for CASSLRSGGADTQYF.

The V call is TRBV11-2, the J call TRBJ2-5, with TRBD2 matching 15 bases. CDR1 is SGHAT and CDR2 is FQNNGV in the germline V gene. This CDR3 has 16 amino acids. V shed 5 bases, J shed 6 bases, and the junction held 7 bases outside the gene matches. The CDR3 DNA reads TGTGCCAGCAGCCTGGGACTAGCGGGAGGAGGGAAGACCCAGTACTTC. Amino acid sequence: CASSLGLAGGGKTQYF.

The CDR3 protein is CASSSVQAGAQGVELFF. In nucleotides, the CDR3 is TGCGCCAGCAGTTCAGTCCAGGCGGGTGCCCAAGGGGTGGAACTGTTTTTT. The chain links TRBV4-1 to TRBJ1-4, with D perhaps matching TRBD1 (5 bases). This CDR3 comprises 17 residues. V lost 6 bases and J lost 12, with 29 bases in between. CDR1 is MGHRA and CDR2 is YSYEKL in the germline V gene.

J is TRBJ2-7 and V is TRBV27, with 10 nucleotides matching TRBD2. Trimming cost V 3 bases and J 3 bases; bases outside gene matches: 2. Per the germline V gene, CDR1 is MNHEY and CDR2 is SMNVEV (reference sequence). The CDR3 is 14 amino acids. CDR3 sequence reads: CASSFTSGIYEQYF. CDR3 nucleotides: TGTGCCAGCAGTTTTACTAGCGGGATCTACGAGCAGTACTTC.

The chain carries TRBV19 and TRBJ2-3, with unresolved D. Germline V gene lookup returns CDR1 LNHDA and CDR2 SQIVND (reference sequence). The CDR3 has 13 residues. Between the trimmed V and J ends, which lost 6 bases and 0 bases, there was a span of 7 bases. CDR3 nucleotides: TGTGCCAGTAGCCAGACTAGCACAGATACGCAGTATTTT. This encodes CASSQTSTDTQYF. Full variable domain (rest looked up from reference TRBV19 and TRBJ2-3): DGGITQSPKYLFRKEGQNVTLSCEQNLNHDAMYWYRQDPGQGLRLIYYSQIVNDFQKGDIAEGYSVSREKKESFPLTVTSAQKNPTAFYLCASSQTSTDTQYFGPGTRLTVL.